This T cell receptor beta chain was sequenced in a study of cytomegalovirus exposure and HLA in healthy donors (TCRdb year 2017). With regard to the full study: An earlier analysis of roughly 610 of the donors reported approximately 300 Gb of sequence data and 90 million to 120 million unique TCR beta sequences obtained from about 200 million T cells. Approximately 300 gigabases of sequencing data and approximately 92 million unique TCR sequences made up an early release that covered 500 to 700 HLA-typed donors. Of the 300 to 400 genotyped donors, about 84% fell in the genetic ancestry cluster associated with self-reported Caucasian donors. The study aimed to test whether signatures of past pathogen exposure could be identified by cataloging public T cell receptors. The study profiled the T cell repertoires of 500 to 800 subjects by immunosequencing and related them to cytomegalovirus serostatus. In addition to the first cohort of 666 subjects, a separate validation cohort of 120 different subjects was used. The study combined high-throughput TCR immunosequencing, statistical association of individual TCRs with disease status, and machine learning to predict cytomegalovirus infection status. A later analysis re-examined previously published TCR beta repertoires from just over 650 donors and added high-resolution HLA genotyping to investigate patterns of TCR occurrence. Rather than using new phenotypic data, the later analysis identified candidate immune exposures from TCR beta sequences and from how often those sequences occurred across donors. In an earlier analysis of several hundred of the donors, high-throughput TCR beta sequencing was used to judge whether each TCR beta V gene segment behaved as functional or pseudogenic. Alongside the repertoire data, information on donor age, sex, ethnicity and CMV serostatus was compiled. In a later genetic analysis, genome-wide SNP genotypes for about 55% of the roughly 700 donors were used, and that subset was treated as a discovery cohort. All discovery cohort repertoires had been generated on a single sequencing platform. HLA typing included class I and class II loci at four-digit resolution. Typing coverage differed by locus: A, B, C, DRB1 and DQB1 were typed in about 620-640 donors, DQA1 in 522, DPA1 in some 610, and DPB1 in just under 480. Four to six DR-DQ haplotypes were handled as single units for association and clustering, since linkage in the cohort was strong. Among about 390 genotyped donors of the cohort, an average of around 240,000 unique TCR beta nucleotide sequences were sequenced per donor, around 20% of them non-productive.

In total, fewer than 750 healthy bone marrow donors made up the cohort. All cohort members were sampled while nominally healthy, although unrecorded immune exposures were likely present. The donor was CMV seronegative and belonged to the group of over 300 seronegative cohort members. A peripheral blood sample was provided by each donor, and peripheral blood mononuclear cells were used for TCR beta sequencing. Genomic DNA extraction from the blood cell samples was performed with the Qiagen DNeasy Blood Extraction Kit. Sequences MGHRA (CDR1) and YSYEKL (CDR2) are obtained from the germline V gene. V has 0 bases trimmed and J has 12 bases trimmed; junction bases matching no gene number 8. Its CDR3 holds 15 amino acids, cysteine through phenylalanine. CDR3 DNA is the only sequence kept; it has 45 bases, read in frame from the first base. Comments on this clone: Its antigen specificity is not known. Base qualities are not provided; no much larger clone lies one nucleotide away.

Overall study results and their limits: Correlated functional status among segregating V segments might reflect linkage disequilibrium, but an unknown experimental factor could not be ruled out. In vitro tests confirmed that a few of the cytomegalovirus-associated TCR beta chains recognize cytomegalovirus antigens. Compared with the approximately 670-donor mean, donors in an Asian-associated ancestry cluster had fewer N-insertions in productive TCRs, according to a later genetic analysis. The study listed 164 TCR beta chains as associated with cytomegalovirus. When HLA alleles, especially DR and DQ, strongly co-occurred, TCR associations were difficult to assign to individual alleles. In a later analysis, most CMV-associated TCR beta chains were found to appear HLA-restricted, with HLA associations seemingly driven largely by CMV exposure. This cohort had only TCR beta chains sequenced, and the lack of alpha or paired-chain data limited which features could be detected. A further reported finding was that TCR beta sequences accurately predicted the HLA-A and HLA-B alleles for most subjects in the first cohort. According to a later analysis, TCR association rates differed among HLA loci, with DRB1 alleles showing the most associated TCRs and HLA-C alleles showing the fewest. It was suggested by the authors that the approach could potentially be generalized to other disease states and immunological phenotypes. The presence/absence analyses assumed that sequencing depth was roughly uniform across donors, and that assumption may not be true. CMV serostatus was the only immune exposure information available for the cohort. Several of the top co-occurrence clusters appeared to be linked to parvovirus B19, influenza, CMV and Epstein-Barr virus, according to a later analysis. In a later analysis, HLA-associated TCR beta chains were found to be more clonally expanded and to have lower generation probabilities than equally common non-associated chains. While some public TCRs were present in many individuals, most TCR sequences turned up only very rarely across donors. The classifier was reported to diagnose cytomegalovirus status with high specificity and sensitivity in both the original and validation cohorts. V-gene and J-gene trimming of TCR beta chains was associated with a missense DCLRE1C variant in a later genetic analysis, and the association was replicated in an independent cohort. Because HLA typing was unavailable for some donors at each locus, only the typed subset was used in association tests. Because the 87-base-pair reads could not distinguish some IMGT-functional V segments, including TRBV6-2 and TRBV6-3, those segments were excluded. Broadly in line with IMGT annotations, most TCR beta V segments showed up in productive rearrangements about 87% or about 30% of the time in an earlier analysis of around 550 of the donors. A cluster of highly shared sequence variants was judged likely to be a technical artifact of the sequencing pipeline. In a later analysis, about 17,000 TCR beta sequences were associated with specific HLA alleles at a false discovery rate of 0.05. The earlier analysis of some 560 of the donors excluded approximately 15 rarely observed V segments, including chromosome 9 orphons, because counts were too low.

The library relied on the immunoSEQ multiplex PCR assay. The multiplex PCR relied on a mix of 60 forward primers for TCR Vbeta segments and 13 reverse primers for TCR Jbeta segments. The CDR3 region of rearranged TCR beta genes was amplified from genomic DNA with a multiplex PCR assay. On the Illumina HiSeq System, the amplified TCR beta libraries were sequenced as 87-base-pair reads. On the authors' methods: A later analysis tallied about 77 million unique TCR beta chains across the 610 or so repertoires, and some 10 million of those chains were shared by two or more donors. A nearest-neighbor algorithm error-corrected the raw reads and collapsed the reads into unique sequences, merging closely related sequences to remove PCR and sequencing errors. To assign V, D and J gene segments, CDR3 sequences were aligned to IMGT reference sequences. For a sequence to be retained, at least a six-nucleotide match to both a V gene segment and a J gene segment was required. A rearrangement was called productive if the CDR3 had no stop codons and remained in frame with V and J, and every other rearrangement was called non-productive. CDR3 was defined by IMGT convention, running from the second conserved V-encoded cysteine to the conserved J-encoded phenylalanine. Sequences without an unambiguous match to a single V gene segment were excluded from the earlier analysis of 450 to 750 of the donors. An earlier analysis of almost 600 of the donors classified V segments as functional when productive rearrangements were above 56.7% and as segregating when the standard deviation between donors was above 5%. A statistical classification framework was developed to diagnose cytomegalovirus status using the catalog of TCR beta chain sequences. In a later analysis, TCR nucleotide sequences were compared against IMGT/GENE-DB human TR gene sequences so that V and J genes could be assigned. The TCRdist pipeline was used in a later analysis to assign CDR3 sequences and most-parsimonious VDJ recombination scenarios. In a later analysis, each TCR beta chain was defined by its CDR3 amino acid sequence together with its V-gene family, and reads lacking a unique V-gene family were excluded. In a later analysis, 500 to 700 highly shared, low-generation-probability nucleotide sequences were removed to address suspected cross-contamination and a sequencing artifact. In a later analysis, a clonal expansion index was calculated for each public chain from normalized within-repertoire ranks of inferred template counts. Generation probabilities in a later analysis came from a VDJ recombination model fitted to out-of-frame rearrangements, and those results were checked against IGoR. In a later analysis, TCR-TCR, TCR-HLA and TCR-CMV co-occurrence was scored with hypergeometric tests, and a repertoire-size bias correction was applied to TCR pairs. False discovery rates were estimated in a later analysis by permuting HLA or CMV assignments 20 times. In a later analysis, co-occurring TCRs were grouped using DBSCAN, and TCRdist sequence similarity was added for clustering within HLA-allele-positive subsets. Co-occurrence clustering excluded repertoires with fewer than 30,000 or more than 120,000 public chains, plus five with anomalous nucleotide sharing. This immuneACCESS table, as held by TCRdb, lists in-frame sequences with V and J called but not all clones. Of the missing ones, under half trace to an unresolved V gene in checked studies; the others have no known cause. Clonal size and the V and J genes are those of that table, whereas D and trimming came from the DNA. The sample includes over 130,000 clones, with 70% to 85% observed a single time. The ten largest clones take up less than 3% of the sample.

In this chain, TRBV4-1 is recombined with TRBJ2-3, with TRBD2 matching 11 junction bases. The receptor was derived from a male donor in good health and CMV-seronegative. Material for sequencing was PBMCs. The CDR3 corresponds to CASSQEGTSGFLQYF. The nucleotide sequence is given as TGCGCCAGCAGCCAAGAGGGGACTAGCGGTTTTCTACAGTATTTT.